Listed below are T cell receptor beta chains from one sample, sequenced in a study of blood T cells in healthy people across ages. TCRdb ran MiXCR on the 5' RACE reads and lists one entry per CDR3 protein. The sample contains approximately 1.5 million distinct CDR3 sequences, approximately 43% of which appear only once. Input material: blood. These receptors all come from a woman aged 18-29 years in good health. CDR3s include the opening cysteine and the closing phenylalanine or tryptophan. The D gene is left open where the match is weak. Clone size appears in some rows only: once, few, many, or a class for an expanded clone.

clone size,V gene,J gene,CDR3 length,D gene,CDR3 protein,CDR3 DNA
NA,TRBV7-3,TRBJ2-3,14,NA,CASSLSRGGDTQYF,TGTGCCAGCAGCTTATCGAGGGGGGGAGATACGCAGTATTTT
NA,TRBV20-1,TRBJ2-5,15,TRBD2,CSADTGTSAYNEQYF,TGCAGTGCGGATACCGGGACTAGCGCTTACAATGAGCAGTACTTC
few,TRBV12-3/TRBV12-4,TRBJ2-7,17,TRBD1,CASSNGQGSHTGGEQYF,TGTGCCAGCAGTAACGGACAGGGGAGTCATACGGGGGGCGAGCAGTACTTC
few,TRBV6-1,TRBJ2-4,17,NA,CASSELGVGEAKNIQYF,TGTGCCAGCAGTGAATTAGGTGTAGGGGAAGCCAAAAACATTCAGTACTTC
few,TRBV27,TRBJ2-7,14,TRBD1,CASSRGQPTYEQYF,TGTGCCAGCAGCCGGGGACAGCCCACCTACGAGCAGTACTTC
NA,TRBV6-4,TRBJ2-1,14,TRBD1,CASRNSAGGGEQFF,TGTGCCAGCAGAAATAGCGCAGGGGGTGGTGAGCAGTTCTTC
NA,TRBV29-1,TRBJ2-5,14,TRBD1,CSVVPGGRSETQYF,TGCAGCGTTGTGCCAGGGGGCCGGAGTGAGACCCAGTACTTC
few,TRBV10-3,TRBJ1-5,14,TRBD1,CAISRQGSNQPQHF,TGTGCCATCAGTCGACAGGGGAGCAATCAGCCCCAGCATTTT
NA,TRBV7-9,TRBJ2-7,13,NA,CASNLALSNEQYF,TGTGCCAGCAACTTAGCGCTTTCGAATGAGCAGTACTTC
few,TRBV7-9,TRBJ2-1,18,TRBD2,CASSLSLMGLDPYNEQFF,TGTGCCAGCAGCTTAAGTCTTATGGGACTAGACCCTTACAATGAGCAGTTCTTC
NA,TRBV7-9,TRBJ1-4,15,NA,CASSTYKGPNEKLFF,TGTGCCAGCAGCACTTATAAGGGGCCGAATGAAAAACTGTTTTTT
NA,TRBV2,TRBJ2-1,13,NA,CASLAEIYNEQFF,TGTGCCAGCTTAGCGGAGATTTACAATGAGCAGTTCTTC
NA,TRBV7-8,TRBJ2-1,14,NA,CASSLELSGETQFF,TGTGCCAGCAGCTTAGAACTGTCAGGGGAGACCCAGTTCTTC
NA,TRBV6-5,TRBJ2-1,13,NA,CASSLTGSLGQFF,TGTGCCAGCAGTCTCACCGGGTCCTTAGGGCAGTTCTTC
NA,TRBV21-1,TRBJ1-2,16,NA,CASSTPTGSDSYGYTF,TGTGCCAGCAGCACCCCGACAGGCAGCGACTCCTATGGCTACACCTTC
NA,TRBV5-1,TRBJ1-2,12,NA,CASIFGDQGYTF,TGCGCCAGCATCTTCGGGGATCAAGGCTACACCTTC
once,TRBV29-1,TRBJ1-5,13,NA,CSVAYGNNQPQHF,TGCAGCGTCGCATACGGAAACAATCAGCCCCAGCATTTT
NA,TRBV7-2,TRBJ2-3,15,NA,CASSLGRLVADTQYF,TGTGCCAGCAGCTTAGGTCGCCTAGTGGCAGATACGCAGTATTTT
NA,TRBV20-1,TRBJ1-1,15,NA,CSAAAAGSPRAEAFF,TGCAGTGCTGCCGCCGCCGGGAGCCCGCGGGCTGAAGCTTTCTTT
NA,TRBV12-3/TRBV12-4,TRBJ1-4,13,NA,CASSHPGGEKLFF,TGTGCCAGCAGTCATCCCGGCGGGGAAAAACTGTTTTTT
few,TRBV20-1,TRBJ1-5,13,NA,CSAPLHLGQPQHF,TGCAGTGCACCGCTTCACCTCGGGCAGCCCCAGCATTTT
NA,TRBV27,TRBJ2-2,15,NA,CASSSGTLATGVLFF,TGTGCCAGCAGTTCGGGCACTTTGGCCACCGGGGTGCTGTTTTTT
few,TRBV5-1,TRBJ2-7,13,NA,CAGSSSGDYEQYF,TGCGCCGGCAGCTCCTCCGGGGATTACGAGCAGTACTTC
many,TRBV29-1,TRBJ2-1,13,NA,CSVVSDNSNEQFF,TGCAGCGTTGTATCGGATAACTCCAATGAGCAGTTCTTC
many,TRBV6-5,TRBJ2-7,12,TRBD1,CASSSRQGEQYF,TGTGCCAGCAGCTCTCGACAGGGAGAGCAGTACTTC
few,TRBV4-1,TRBJ2-7,15,TRBD1,CASSQATGPSYEQYF,TGCGCCAGCAGCCAAGCGACAGGGCCATCCTACGAGCAGTACTTC
NA,TRBV20-1,TRBJ2-3,13,NA,CSARVRPTDTQYF,TGCAGTGCTAGAGTACGACCCACAGATACGCAGTATTTT
few,TRBV12-3/TRBV12-4,TRBJ2-6,14,NA,CASEEGPGANVLTF,TGTGCCAGCGAAGAGGGCCCTGGGGCCAACGTCCTGACTTTC
NA,TRBV7-2,TRBJ2-3,17,NA,CASSLGGPIGHTDTQYF,TGTGCCAGCAGCTTAGGTGGCCCGATTGGACACACAGATACGCAGTATTTT
few,TRBV10-2,TRBJ1-6,18,NA,CASSDQQGLSSYNSPLHF,TGCGCCAGCAGTGACCAGCAGGGTTTGAGCTCCTATAATTCACCCCTCCACTTT
few,TRBV28,TRBJ1-4,14,NA,CASHYSGTNEKLFF,TGTGCCAGCCACTATTCGGGAACTAATGAAAAACTGTTTTTT
many,TRBV20-1,TRBJ2-3,13,NA,CSAYQGRFLTQYF,TGCAGTGCTTATCAGGGCAGGTTTTTGACGCAGTATTTT
NA,TRBV7-2,TRBJ2-3,16,NA,CASSLVGMVGTDTQYF,TGTGCCAGCAGCTTAGTAGGGATGGTAGGCACAGATACGCAGTATTTT
NA,TRBV27,TRBJ2-4,15,NA,CASSEDVLGKNIQYF,TGTGCCAGCAGCGAGGACGTGTTGGGCAAAAACATTCAGTACTTC
NA,TRBV28,TRBJ1-2,14,NA,CASSLWARFYGYTF,TGTGCCAGCAGTTTGTGGGCCAGGTTCTATGGCTACACCTTC
once,TRBV7-9,TRBJ1-2,12,NA,CASSQGSPGYTF,TGTGCCAGCAGCCAGGGGAGCCCGGGCTACACCTTC
NA,TRBV6-5,TRBJ2-4,12,TRBD2,CASSPTSYGQYF,TGTGCCAGCAGCCCGACTAGCTACGGGCAGTACTTC
NA,TRBV28,TRBJ2-7,19,NA,CASNPNYFFSPRPSYEQYF,TGTGCCAGCAACCCGAATTACTTTTTCTCCCCAAGACCCTCCTACGAGCAGTACTTC
few,TRBV15,TRBJ1-1,15,TRBD1,CATSRQTGGGTEAFF,TGTGCCACCAGCAGACAGACAGGGGGTGGCACTGAAGCTTTCTTT
NA,TRBV27,TRBJ2-3,15,TRBD2,CASSLWGGTTDTQYF,TGTGCCAGCAGTTTATGGGGGGGGACCACAGATACGCAGTATTTT
NA,TRBV20-1,TRBJ1-2,14,NA,CSARDLSSNYGYTF,TGCAGTGCTAGAGATCTCAGTTCTAACTATGGCTACACCTTC
NA,TRBV12-3/TRBV12-4,TRBJ2-3,16,NA,CASSLASTSIPDTQYF,TGTGCCAGCAGTTTAGCCTCCACCTCCATTCCAGATACGCAGTATTTT
few,TRBV5-1,TRBJ2-1,12,NA,CASSPGGEEQFF,TGCGCCAGCAGCCCTGGGGGCGAGGAGCAGTTCTTC